Given below is one T cell receptor beta chain in context. Its antigen is not known. The source of the sample is a study of cytomegalovirus exposure and HLA in healthy donors. At the level of the study: From HLA-typed donors, an early data release held tens of millions of unique TCRs. Study-wide findings and caveats: In the analysis, some V segments, TRBV6-2 and TRBV6-3 included, were excluded as indistinguishable. CMV antigen specificity was confirmed in vitro for a few CMV-associated chains.

V lost 3 bases and J lost 3, with 14 bases in between. Germline CDR1 SQVTM, CDR2 ANQGSEA. The CDR3 extends over 14 amino acids. PCR used 60 Vbeta primers and 13 Jbeta primers. Generated by immunoSEQ multiplex PCR, the TCRdb table keeps only in-frame clones and is missing some. Here the sample spans roughly 180,000 clones, approximately 81% being singletons. The chain is built from TRBV29-1 and TRBJ2-5, with D perhaps TRBD1 (5 bases). Material: PBMCs. The sequence was collected from a man aged 25 to 40 in good health and CMV-seronegative. CDR3: CSVDIQIGEETQYF. CDR3 in DNA: TGCAGCGTTGATATTCAAATAGGGGAAGAGACCCAGTACTTC.